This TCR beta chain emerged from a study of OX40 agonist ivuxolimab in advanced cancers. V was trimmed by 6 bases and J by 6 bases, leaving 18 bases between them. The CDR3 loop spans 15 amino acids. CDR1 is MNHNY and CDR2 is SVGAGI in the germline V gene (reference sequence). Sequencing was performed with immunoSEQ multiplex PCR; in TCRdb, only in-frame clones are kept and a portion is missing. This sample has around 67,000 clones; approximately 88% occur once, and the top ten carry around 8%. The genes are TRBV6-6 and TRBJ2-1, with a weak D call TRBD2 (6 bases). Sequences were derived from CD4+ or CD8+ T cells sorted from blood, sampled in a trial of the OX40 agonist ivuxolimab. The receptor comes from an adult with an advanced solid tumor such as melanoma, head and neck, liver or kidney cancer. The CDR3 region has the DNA TGTGCCAGCAGCGTCCCGGGGCGGGAACTCAATGAGCAGTTCTTC. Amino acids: CASSVPGRELNEQFF.